This TCR beta chain was observed in a study of blood T cell repertoires in COVID-19. Study context: The study drew acute and convalescent COVID-19 samples from the United States, Italy and Spain. The cDNA or gDNA used as material had been derived from T cells, B-cell-depleted T cells, or PBMCs.

As originally analysed: Reference gene primer amplification in the assay estimated nucleated cell counts. Some clones are missing from TCRdb's copy, which holds only in-frame ones; the method was immunoSEQ multiplex PCR. V, J and clone size are those of that table, while D and trimming were read from the DNA. The sample includes under 200,000 clones, 70% to 90% of them seen just once. Seattle's enrolled individuals joined amid active infection and were then monitored longitudinally. This CDR3 contains 14 residues. CDR1 is MNHEY and CDR2 is SMNVEV in the germline V gene (reference sequence). V dropped 3 bases and J dropped 1 base, with 4 bases sitting between them. As regards this clone: Other nucleotide sequences in the sample specify the same CDR3.

The TCR was taken from a woman over 75 with COVID-19, enrolled during active disease. The gene calls are TRBV27 and TRBJ2-6; no definite D call. Material: peripheral blood. CDR3 residues: CASSLYSGANVLTF. In DNA, the CDR3 is TGTGCCAGCAGTTTGTATTCTGGGGCCAACGTCCTGACTTTC.